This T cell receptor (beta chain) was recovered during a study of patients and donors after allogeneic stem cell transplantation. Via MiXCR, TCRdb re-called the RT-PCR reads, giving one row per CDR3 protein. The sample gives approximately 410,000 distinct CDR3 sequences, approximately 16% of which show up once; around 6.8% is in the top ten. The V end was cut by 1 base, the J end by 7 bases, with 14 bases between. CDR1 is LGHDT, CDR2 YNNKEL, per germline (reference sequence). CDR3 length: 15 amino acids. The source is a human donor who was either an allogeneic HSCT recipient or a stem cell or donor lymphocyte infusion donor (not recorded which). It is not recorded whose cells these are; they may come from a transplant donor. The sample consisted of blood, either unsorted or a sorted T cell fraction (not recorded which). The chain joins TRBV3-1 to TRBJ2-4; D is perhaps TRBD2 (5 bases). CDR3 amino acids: CASSQVGQRENIQYF. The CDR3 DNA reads TGTGCCAGCAGCCAAGTAGGCCAAAGGGAGAACATTCAGTACTTC.